Sequencing of this T cell receptor (beta chain) was carried out in a study of blood T cell repertoires in COVID-19. Study overall: Samples taken during acute and convalescent COVID-19 were collected in the United States, Italy and Spain. The cDNA or gDNA used as material had been derived from T cells, B-cell-depleted T cells, or PBMCs.

Categorization into cohorts depended on clinical history that participants reported. Among Cohort 3 donors, those recovered had two negative PCRs, clearance, or symptom resolution. Profiled with immunoSEQ multiplex PCR; TCRdb holds only in-frame clones, not every one. The table includes approximately 200,000 clones, roughly nine tenths detected once. Germline V gives CDR1 KGHDR, CDR2 SFDVKD. V gave up 4 bases and J gave up 1 base, with 12 bases separating them. The CDR3 runs to 16 residues. Sequenced input: PBMCs or T cells enriched from blood (not recorded which). The V gene is TRBV24-1, the J gene TRBJ2-2; tentatively, D is TRBD1 (6 bases). This TCR came from a woman in her 30s who had recovered from COVID-19. This CDR3 reads CATSDSVQGNTGELFF. The CDR3 coding sequence is TGTGCCACCAGTGACTCCGTACAGGGGAACACCGGGGAGCTGTTTTTT.